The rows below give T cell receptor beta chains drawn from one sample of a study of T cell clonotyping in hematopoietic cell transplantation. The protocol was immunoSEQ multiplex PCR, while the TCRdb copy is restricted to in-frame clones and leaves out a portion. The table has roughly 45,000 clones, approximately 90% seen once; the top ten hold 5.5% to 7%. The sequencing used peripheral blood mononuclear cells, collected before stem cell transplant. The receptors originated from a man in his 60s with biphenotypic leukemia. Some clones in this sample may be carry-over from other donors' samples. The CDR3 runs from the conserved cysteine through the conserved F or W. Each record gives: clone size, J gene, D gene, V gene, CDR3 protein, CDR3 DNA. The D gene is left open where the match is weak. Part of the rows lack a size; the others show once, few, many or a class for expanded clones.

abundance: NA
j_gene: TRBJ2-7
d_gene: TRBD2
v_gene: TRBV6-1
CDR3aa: CATSPFRGGFEQYF
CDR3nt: TGTGCCACCTCGCCCTTTCGGGGGGGGTTCGAGCAGTACTTC

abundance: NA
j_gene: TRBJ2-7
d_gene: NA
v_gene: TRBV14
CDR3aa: CASSHLNRARDGQYF
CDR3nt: TGTGCCAGCAGCCATTTGAACAGGGCGAGAGACGGGCAGTACTTC

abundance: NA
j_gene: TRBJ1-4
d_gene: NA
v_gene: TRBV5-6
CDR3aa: CASSPTGLGEKLFF
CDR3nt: TGTGCCAGCAGCCCGACGGGATTAGGTGAAAAACTGTTTTTT

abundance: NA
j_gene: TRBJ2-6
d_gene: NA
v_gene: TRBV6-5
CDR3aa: CASRLSGANVLTF
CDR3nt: TGTGCCAGCAGACTTTCTGGGGCCAACGTCCTGACTTTC

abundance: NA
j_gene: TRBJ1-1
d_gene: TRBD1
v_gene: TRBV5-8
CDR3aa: CASRLYRGSTEAFF
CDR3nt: TGTGCCAGCAGACTCTACAGGGGTAGCACTGAAGCTTTCTTT

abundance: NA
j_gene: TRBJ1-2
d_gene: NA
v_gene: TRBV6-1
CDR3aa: CASSDTIGNTF
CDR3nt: TGTGCCAGCAGTGACACCATCGGGAACACCTTC

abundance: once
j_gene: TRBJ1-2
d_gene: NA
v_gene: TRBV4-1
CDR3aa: CASSPIGQSYGYTF
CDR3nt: TGCGCCAGCAGCCCCATCGGACAGTCCTATGGCTACACCTTC

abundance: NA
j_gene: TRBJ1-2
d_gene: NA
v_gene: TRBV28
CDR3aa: CASSLGGNGYTF
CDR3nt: TGTGCCAGCAGTTTGGGTGGGAATGGCTACACCTTC

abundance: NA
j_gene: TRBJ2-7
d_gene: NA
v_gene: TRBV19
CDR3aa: CASSSRPYDEQYF
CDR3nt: TGTGCCAGTAGTTCCCGACCCTACGACGAGCAGTACTTC

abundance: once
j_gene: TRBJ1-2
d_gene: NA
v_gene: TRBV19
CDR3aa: CASRSGYGYTF
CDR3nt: TGTGCCAGTAGATCAGGGTATGGCTACACCTTC

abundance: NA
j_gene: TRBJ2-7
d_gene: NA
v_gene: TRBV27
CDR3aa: CASWKGGTSYEQYF
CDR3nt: TGTGCCAGCTGGAAAGGGGGTACCTCCTACGAGCAGTACTTC

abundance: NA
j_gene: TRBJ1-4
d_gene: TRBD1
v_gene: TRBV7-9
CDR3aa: CASSLLRGSANEKLFF
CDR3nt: TGTGCCAGCAGCTTACTCAGGGGGTCGGCTAATGAAAAACTGTTTTTT

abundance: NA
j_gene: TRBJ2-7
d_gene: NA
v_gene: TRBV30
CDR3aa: CAWSPTRFEQYF
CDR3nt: TGTGCCTGGAGTCCTACCCGCTTTGAGCAGTACTTC

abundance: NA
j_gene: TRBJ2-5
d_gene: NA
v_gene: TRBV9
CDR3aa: CASSVDGTQYF
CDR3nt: TGTGCCAGCAGCGTAGATGGGACCCAGTACTTC

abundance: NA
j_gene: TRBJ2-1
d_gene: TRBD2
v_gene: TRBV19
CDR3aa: CASRSGGDNEQFF
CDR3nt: TGTGCCAGTAGGTCGGGGGGAGACAATGAGCAGTTCTTC

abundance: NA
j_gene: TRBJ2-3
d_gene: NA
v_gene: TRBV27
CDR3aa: CASSTSDSADTQYF
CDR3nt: TGTGCCAGCAGTACCTCGGACAGCGCAGATACGCAGTATTTT

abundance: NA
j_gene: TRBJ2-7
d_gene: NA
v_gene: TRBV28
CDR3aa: CASSLRHSYEQYF
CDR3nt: TGTGCCAGCAGTTTAAGGCACAGCTACGAGCAGTACTTC